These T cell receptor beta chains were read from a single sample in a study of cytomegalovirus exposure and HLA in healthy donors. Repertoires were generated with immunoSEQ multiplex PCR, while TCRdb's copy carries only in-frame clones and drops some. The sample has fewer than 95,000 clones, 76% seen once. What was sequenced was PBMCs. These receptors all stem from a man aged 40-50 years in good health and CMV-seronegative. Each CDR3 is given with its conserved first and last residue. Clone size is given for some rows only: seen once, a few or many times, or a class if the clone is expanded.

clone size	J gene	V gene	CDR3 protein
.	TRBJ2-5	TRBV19	CASSITQGALQETQYF
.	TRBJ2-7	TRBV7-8	CASSGGRWGHEQYF
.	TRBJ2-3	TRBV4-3	CASSQVGAARGDTQYF
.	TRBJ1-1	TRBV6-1	CASSEEPGRAAFF
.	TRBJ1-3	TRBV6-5	CASTLGNTIYF
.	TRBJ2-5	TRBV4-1	CASSQDLSQETQYF
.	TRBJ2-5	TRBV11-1	CASSLGAGETQYF
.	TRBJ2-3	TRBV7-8	CASSSRDWSTDTQYF
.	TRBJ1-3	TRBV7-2	CASSLGGTSGNTIYF
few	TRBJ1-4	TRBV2	CASTGQGTTNEKLFF
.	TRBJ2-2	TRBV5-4	CASSSYRGANTGELFF
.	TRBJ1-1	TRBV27	CASSLQKINTEAFF
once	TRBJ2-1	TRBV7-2	CASSYRGSYNEQFF
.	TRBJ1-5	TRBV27	CASRQGGQPQHF
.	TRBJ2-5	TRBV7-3	CASSLTYGGEQYF
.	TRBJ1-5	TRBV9	CASSVGGQFNQPQHF
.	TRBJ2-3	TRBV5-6	CASSGRDTQYF